This T cell receptor beta chain was captured in a study of blood T cell repertoires in COVID-19. Study context: Samples of COVID-19 (acute and convalescent) were obtained from the United States, Italy and Spain.

The CDR3 covers 13 residues. Germline V CDR1 and CDR2: LNHDA, SQIVND (reference sequence). Trimming pared 4 bases from V and 7 bases from J, leaving 11 bases between. Donors were grouped by their self-reported clinical history. Assay: immunoSEQ multiplex PCR; the TCRdb copy retains only in-frame clones and omits some. Here the sample spans 200,000 or so clones, approximately 88% being singletons. The sample consisted of PBMCs or T cells enriched from blood (not recorded which). The TCR comes from a woman aged 40 to 50 with acute COVID-19. The genes are TRBV19 and TRBJ2-4, with D perhaps TRBD2 (6 bases). CDR3 residues: CASSKWEVNIQYF. The DNA of the CDR3 is TGTGCCAGTAGTAAGTGGGAGGTGAACATTCAGTACTTC.